Shown below are 22 T cell receptor beta chains from a single sample sequenced in a study of blood T cells in healthy people across ages. A sample-barcoded 5' primer and a J-beta primer mix were used in a second PCR of about 6 to 11 cycles. Via MiXCR, TCRdb re-called the 5' RACE reads, giving one row per CDR3 protein. This repertoire shows 1.5 million to 2 million distinct CDR3 sequences, approximately 28% found once; its top ten account for about 8%. What was sequenced was blood. The source is a woman aged 25 to 45 in good health.

The genes are TRBV14 and TRBJ2-3, with D possibly being TRBD2 (6 bases). Germline CDR1 reads SGHDN; CDR2 reads FVKESK. V shed 0 bases and J shed 2 bases, with 12 bases lying between them. The length of the CDR3 is 16 residues. The CDR3 bases are TGTGCCAGCAGCCAAGATCGGAGGGCGGCCACAGATACGCAGTATTTT. Translated, it gives CASSQDRRAATDTQYF.

V usage is TRBV12-3 or TRBV12-4 and J usage is TRBJ2-1; 10 bases are shared with TRBD2. The CDR3 is 15 amino acids. J gave up 10 bases and V 2 bases, and 8 bases lay outside the gene matches. As DNA, the CDR3 is TGTGCCAGCAGTTTAATGAGCGGGGGGGCCAGGGAGCAGTTCTTC. It translates to CASSLMSGGAREQFF.

This clonotype was recorded many times. The chain couples TRBV15 to TRBJ2-1; the match to TRBD2 covers 8 bases. The V gene end was trimmed by 6 bases and the J gene end by 2 bases; junction bases not matched to a gene: 6. The CDR3 is 15 amino acids. Germline-derived CDR1 and CDR2 are LNHNV and YYDKDF (reference sequence). The CDR3 bases are TGTGCCACCAGGACGCCGGGACTAGCCTACAATGAGCAGTTCTTC. This encodes CATRTPGLAYNEQFF.

Worth noting for this clonotype: Sequence at one end of the junction differs from germline and may be a read error. The chain employs TRBV7-6 and TRBJ2-1, with D tentatively TRBD2 (5 bases). The CDR3 loop spans 18 amino acids. Germline lookup yields CDR1 SGHVS and CDR2 FNYEAQ. The CDR3 is CANSLDSYLLRMANEQFF. The CDR3 DNA sequence: TGTGCCAACAGCCTGGACTCCTACCTCCTCAGGATGGCGAATGAGCAGTTCTTC.

This clonotype was found a few times. The chain is built from TRBV10-1 and TRBJ1-1, with 8 bases fitting TRBD1. This CDR3 has 13 amino acids. CDR1 is WNHNN, CDR2 SYGVQD, per germline (reference sequence). The ends lost 9 bases at V and 8 bases at J; junction bases unmatched: 11. CDR3 amino acids: CARETGERGEAFF. In DNA, the CDR3 is TGCGCCAGAGAGACAGGGGAGCGCGGAGAAGCTTTCTTT.

The rearrangement uses TRBV7-9 and TRBJ2-6; D perhaps matches TRBD2 (6 bases). CDR1 is SEHNR, CDR2 FQNEAQ, per germline (reference sequence). The CDR3 has 14 amino acids. V lost 9 bases, J lost 1 base, and 10 bases lay in between. This CDR3 is CASHAGSGANVLTF. CDR3 nucleotides: TGTGCCAGTCACGCGGGGTCTGGGGCCAACGTCCTGACTTTC.

The chain couples TRBV18 to TRBJ2-7; maybe TRBD2 (7 bases). V lost 6 bases and J 7 bases, leaving 16 bases between the germline ends. Germline CDR1 and CDR2: KGHSH and LQKENI. There are 13 residues in the CDR3. CDR3 bases: TGTGCCAGCTCCCGCGGGGGCATAGAGGAGCAGTACTTC. Translated: CASSRGGIEEQYF.

The chain recombines TRBV18 with TRBJ2-7; 8 bases line up with TRBD2. The CDR3 totals 15 residues. J gave up 6 bases and V 5 bases, and 12 bases lay outside the gene matches. The germline CDR1 and CDR2 sequences are KGHSH and LQKENI. Here the CDR3 reads CASSSSGTRIGEQYF. CDR3 coding DNA: TGTGCCAGCTCATCGTCCGGGACTAGGATTGGCGAGCAGTACTTC.

There are a few counts of this clonotype. This chain connects TRBV11-2 to TRBJ2-7; 8 bases are a match to TRBD2. The length of the CDR3 is 13 residues. J was trimmed by 2 bases and V by 11 bases; bases with no gene match: 8. Germline lookup yields CDR1 SGHAT and CDR2 FQNNGV. The CDR3 is CAGGRRGTYEQYF. The CDR3 DNA is TGTGCCGGCGGGAGGCGTGGGACCTACGAGCAGTACTTC. Full variable domain (missing parts from reference TRBV11-2 and TRBJ2-7): EAGVAQSPRYKIIEKRQSVAFWCNPISGHATLYWYQQILGQGPKLLIQFQNNGVVDDSQLPKDRFSAERLKGVDSTLKIQPAKLEDSAVYLCAGGRRGTYEQYFGPGTRLTVT.

This clonotype was found once. The chain uses TRBV25-1 and TRBJ2-1; 8 bases agree with TRBD2. The CDR3 is made up of 16 amino acids. Per germline, CDR1 MGHDK and CDR2 SYGVNS. V gave up 1 base and J gave up 0 bases; unmatched junction bases: 2. This chain's CDR3 is CASSEFSGDSYNEQFF. The CDR3, as DNA: TGTGCCAGCAGTGAATTTAGCGGGGACTCCTACAATGAGCAGTTCTTC.

This clonotype was picked up a small number of times. This sequence joins TRBV7-6 and TRBJ2-3; TRBD2 might be the D (5 bases). V dropped 5 bases and J dropped 4 bases, with 19 bases sitting between them. This CDR3 comprises 16 residues. CDR1 and CDR2 (germline): SGHVS, FNYEAQ. The chain's CDR3 is CASSLEGPGSADTQYF. The CDR3 region has the DNA TGTGCCAGCAGCCTAGAGGGCCCGGGGTCGGCAGATACGCAGTATTTT.

V usage is TRBV7-9 and J usage is TRBJ2-1, with D perhaps being TRBD1 or TRBD2 (6 bases each). Germline V gives CDR1 SEHNR, CDR2 FQNEAQ (reference sequence). The CDR3 spans 14 residues. V was pared by 7 bases and J by 12 bases, with 22 bases between. CDR3 amino acids: CASTRGRGASGQFF. DNA for the CDR3: TGTGCCAGCACCCGGGGGCGGGGAGCGAGCGGGCAGTTCTTC.

J is TRBJ1-1 and V is TRBV2; D gene ambiguous. The CDR3 loop spans 12 amino acids. V lost 8 bases and J 9 bases, leaving 16 bases between the germline ends. Germline V gene sequence: CDR1 SNHLY, CDR2 FYNNEI. CDR3 protein: CASGISLGKAFF. The CDR3 region has the DNA TGTGCCAGCGGGATTTCGCTGGGGAAAGCTTTCTTT.

The gene calls are TRBV29-1 and TRBJ2-3; TRBD2 matches 11 bases. Per germline, CDR1 SQVTM and CDR2 ANQGSEA. The J segment lost 7 bases and the V segment lost 3 bases, leaving 3 bases of the junction unmatched. The CDR3 totals 13 residues. In DNA form, the CDR3 reads TGCAGCGTTGATCTAGCGGGAGGTCATACGCAGTATTTT. Translating it yields CSVDLAGGHTQYF.

The chain joins TRBV15 to TRBJ2-5; 7 bases line up with TRBD1. This CDR3 spans 16 amino acids. The trim removed 3 bases at V and 2 bases at J, leaving 9 bases unmatched. Germline assignment: CDR1 LNHNV and CDR2 YYDKDF (reference sequence). This chain's CDR3 is CATSSRPGQLQETQYF. Written as DNA, the CDR3 is TGTGCCACCAGCAGTCGTCCGGGACAGTTGCAAGAGACCCAGTACTTC.

This clonotype was observed at least ten times. The chain carries TRBV12-3 or TRBV12-4 and TRBJ2-3; 9 bases map to TRBD2. V lost 2 bases to trimming and J lost 8 bases; unmatched junction nucleotides: 2. The CDR3 is made up of 13 amino acids. CDR3 in amino acids: CASSLSGGTTQYF. In DNA form, the CDR3 reads TGTGCCAGCAGTTTAAGCGGGGGGACTACGCAGTATTTT.

This clonotype was observed at least ten times. V and J are TRBV3-1 and TRBJ2-7, with TRBD1 matching over 7 bases. V was clipped by 7 bases and J by 3 bases; unmatched bases: 6. Germline lookup yields CDR1 LGHDT and CDR2 YNNKEL (reference sequence). The CDR3 extends over 13 amino acids. The chain's CDR3 is CASMGDSRYEQYF. CDR3 in DNA: TGTGCCAGCATGGGGGACAGCCGCTACGAGCAGTACTTC.

J is TRBJ2-1 and V is TRBV2; 9 positions agree with TRBD2. This CDR3 contains 13 residues. Germline CDR1 SNHLY, CDR2 FYNNEI. The J segment lost 9 bases and the V segment lost 3 bases, leaving 3 bases of the junction unmatched. CDR3 protein: CASSDQREVEQFF. Written as DNA, the CDR3 is TGTGCCAGCAGTGACCAGCGGGAGGTTGAGCAGTTCTTC.

A few counts support this clonotype. The gene calls are TRBV27 and TRBJ2-1, with 9 bases fitting TRBD2. Germline V gene sequence: CDR1 MNHEY, CDR2 SMNVEV (reference sequence). The junction had 10 bases not matched to a gene; V was cut back by 8 bases and J by 8 bases. The CDR3 spans 14 residues. The DNA for the CDR3 is TGTGCCAGCCGGAAGGGACTAGCTCTCCATGAGCAGTTCTTC. Its protein product is CASRKGLALHEQFF.

V and J are TRBV3-1 and TRBJ1-2; tentative D call: TRBD1 (5 bases). The CDR3 length is 12 residues. Germline loops: CDR1 LGHDT, CDR2 YNNKEL (reference sequence). V was pared by 0 bases and J by 13 bases, with 12 bases between. CDR3 bases: TGTGCCAGCAGCCAAGACCAGGGCTTCTGCACCTTC. It specifies CASSQDQGFCTF.

The chain combines TRBV5-5 with TRBJ2-1; D unresolved. V dropped 0 bases and J dropped 10 bases, with 14 bases sitting between them. CDR3 size: 14 residues. Germline V gives CDR1 SGHKS, CDR2 YYEKEE (reference sequence). The DNA of the CDR3 is TGTGCCAGCAGCTTGGCGATTGATTCCTACGAGCAGTTCTTC. This gives the protein CASSLAIDSYEQFF.

The rearrangement joins TRBV29-1 to TRBJ1-2; 7 bases fit TRBD1. There are 11 residues in the CDR3. V lost 7 bases, J lost 4 bases, and 3 bases stayed unmatched. Germline CDR1 and CDR2: SQVTM and ANQGSEA. CDR3 coding DNA: TGCAGCGCTGAGGGGGCCTATGGCTACACCTTC. Protein sequence: CSAEGAYGYTF.